The entry that follows covers one T cell receptor (beta chain) sequence. There are 16 residues in the CDR3. CDR1 is MDHEN and CDR2 is SYDVKM in the germline V gene. Trimming removed 3 bases from V and 6 bases from J, with 19 bases in between. TCRdb's table, derived via immunoSEQ multiplex PCR, lists solely in-frame clones and lacks some. This repertoire shows 20,000 to 25,000 clones, about four fifths found once; its top ten account for about 31%. The sample is drawn from a study of OX40 agonist ivuxolimab in advanced cancers. The TCR originated in an adult with an advanced solid tumor such as melanoma, head and neck, liver or kidney cancer. Here the sequenced sample was CD4+ or CD8+ T cells sorted from blood, taken in a trial of the OX40 agonist ivuxolimab. This rearrangement joins TRBV28 to TRBJ2-3; D is unclear. The CDR3 reads CASSFRIGPDADTQYF. The CDR3 coding sequence is TGTGCCAGCAGTTTCCGCATCGGGCCTGACGCGGATACGCAGTATTTT.